What follows are 19 T cell receptor beta chains derived from one specimen sequenced in a study of blood T cell repertoires in COVID-19. The repertoire was sequenced with immunoSEQ multiplex PCR; TCRdb's copy has only in-frame clones and lacks some. The sample carries 51,000 or so clones, about 90% recorded once. The specimen was peripheral blood. The receptors here all came from a man aged 80 or over with acute or convalescent COVID-19.

The chain joins TRBV5-1 to TRBJ1-1; TRBD1 matches at 9 bases. Unmatched junction bases numbered 6, after V lost 5 bases and J lost 4 bases. Germline V gene lookup returns CDR1 SGHRS and CDR2 YFSETQ. The CDR3 covers 14 residues. CDR3 region: CASRRQGDGTEAFF. DNA for the CDR3: TGCGCCAGCAGGCGACAGGGGGATGGCACTGAAGCTTTCTTT.

The V and J genes are TRBV19 and TRBJ2-3, with D possibly TRBD2 on 7 matching bases. Between the trimmed V and J ends, which lost 7 bases and 2 bases, there was a span of 16 bases. The CDR3 extends over 15 amino acids. CDR1 is LNHDA and CDR2 is SQIVND in the germline V gene (reference sequence). As DNA, the CDR3 is TGTGCCAGTACCTCAGCGGGACAAACCACAGATACGCAGTATTTT. Translated: CASTSAGQTTDTQYF.

The chain uses TRBV27 and TRBJ1-5, with D hard to call. V was trimmed by 4 bases and J by 0 bases, leaving 10 bases between them. CDR1 is MNHEY, CDR2 SMNVEV, per germline (reference sequence). This CDR3 has 15 amino acids. The CDR3 DNA reads as TGTGCCAGCAGTTCGTTACAGATTAGCAATCAGCCCCAGCATTTT. Encoded protein: CASSSLQISNQPQHF.

The chain joins TRBV5-1 to TRBJ1-6; 8 bases match TRBD1. The CDR3 has 15 residues. V lost 0 bases to trimming and J lost 8 bases; unmatched junction nucleotides: 4. CDR1 and CDR2 (germline): SGHRS, YFSETQ. CDR3 sequence: CASSLGQGAYSPLHF. In DNA form, the CDR3 reads TGCGCCAGCAGCTTGGGGCAGGGGGCCTATTCACCCCTCCACTTT.

This CDR3 is CASSAGWRTEAFF. Written as DNA, the CDR3 is TGTGCCAGCAGTGCGGGGTGGAGGACTGAAGCTTTCTTT. This sequence joins TRBV2 and TRBJ1-1; D not resolved. V was cut by 4 bases and J by 5 bases, with 11 bases left in between. From germline, CDR1 is SNHLY and CDR2 FYNNEI. The CDR3 consists of 13 residues.

V usage is TRBV7-9 and J usage is TRBJ2-2; the D gene is possibly TRBD2 (6 bases). Germline V lookup: CDR1 SEHNR, CDR2 FQNEAQ (reference sequence). Trimming removed 10 bases from V and 3 bases from J, with 15 bases in between. The CDR3 is 14 residues long. The CDR3 coding sequence is TGTGCCATCCAGGAGGGGAGCGACACCGGGGAGCTGTTTTTT. It translates to CAIQEGSDTGELFF.

The chain has TRBV10-3 and TRBJ2-1, with D maybe TRBD2 (6 bases). Germline values: CDR1 ENHRY, CDR2 SYGVKD. CDR3 size: 16 residues. With 0 bases removed from V and 3 bases from J, the gap between germline ends came to 12 bases. The CDR3 DNA reads as TGTGCCATCAGTGAGTCGGGCGGAGCGGGCTACAATGAGCAGTTCTTC. Translation: CAISESGGAGYNEQFF.

DNA for the CDR3: TGCGCCAGCAGCTCGATACCGGGACAGGTTCTTGCAGATACGCAGTATTTT. This sequence encodes CASSSIPGQVLADTQYF. The J gene is TRBJ2-3, the V gene TRBV5-1, with 8 positions matching TRBD1. The J segment lost 4 bases and the V segment lost 3 bases, leaving 13 bases of the junction unmatched. The CDR3 runs to 17 residues. CDR1 and CDR2 (germline): SGHRS, YFSETQ.

This clone has just a few counts. The rearrangement joins TRBV11-2 to TRBJ1-1, with D perhaps matching TRBD1 (6 bases). The germline V gene has CDR1 SGHAT and CDR2 FQNNGV. V gave up 7 bases and J gave up 1 base, with 10 bases separating them. This CDR3 contains 13 residues. The CDR3 region is CASMRTANTEAFF. CDR3 in DNA: TGTGCCAGCATGAGGACAGCGAACACTGAAGCTTTCTTT.

The genes are TRBV7-2 and TRBJ2-1; D unresolved. Trimming left V 5 bases short and J 3 bases short, with 8 bases between. The CDR3 runs to 13 residues. Per germline, CDR1 SGHTA and CDR2 FQGNSA. The CDR3 coding sequence is TGTGCCAGCAGCCCCCGAGTCTACAATGAGCAGTTCTTC. Encoded protein: CASSPRVYNEQFF.

The chain joins TRBV3-1 (or the pseudogene TRBV3-2) to TRBJ2-3; D is undetermined. Per the germline V gene, CDR1 is LGHDT and CDR2 is YNNKEL (reference sequence). The germline V and J ends were trimmed by 4 bases and 5 bases, with 13 bases remaining between them. The CDR3 extends over 14 amino acids. CDR3 sequence: CASSLRSLGDTQYF. In DNA form, the CDR3 reads TGTGCCAGCAGCCTCCGGAGTCTAGGAGATACGCAGTATTTT.

This clone has a single count. The chain employs TRBV19 and TRBJ2-3; possibly TRBD1 for D (6 bases). The V and J ends lost 10 bases and 1 base respectively, with 15 bases between them. The CDR3 consists of 14 residues. Germline values: CDR1 LNHDA, CDR2 SQIVND (reference sequence). The CDR3 DNA sequence: TGTGCCACCACTCAGGGGAGTGGCACAGATACGCAGTATTTT. It yields the protein CATTQGSGTDTQYF.

This chain uses TRBV28 with TRBJ2-7; 10 nucleotides align to TRBD1. Trimming removed 5 bases from V and 0 bases from J; junction bases left unmatched: 10. From germline, CDR1 is MDHEN and CDR2 SYDVKM. This CDR3 is 17 amino acids long. The CDR3 spells CASSPSPWDRGSYEQYF. The CDR3 region has the DNA TGTGCCAGCAGTCCATCACCCTGGGACAGGGGCTCCTACGAGCAGTACTTC.

V and J are TRBV19 and TRBJ1-2; D call uncertain. Trimming took off 5 bases at V and 4 bases at J, with 8 bases between the two ends. The CDR3 sequence is 12 residues long. Germline V lookup: CDR1 LNHDA, CDR2 SQIVND (reference sequence). CDR3 DNA sequence: TGTGCCAGTAGTCCCGACACCTATGGCTACACCTTC. This codes for CASSPDTYGYTF.

V gene TRBV10-3 combines with J gene TRBJ1-3; TRBD1 matches at 7 bases. This CDR3 has 15 residues. The germline gives CDR1 ENHRY, CDR2 SYGVKD. The J segment lost 4 bases and the V segment lost 2 bases, leaving 5 bases of the junction unmatched. The chain's CDR3 is CAISEGRGSGNTIYF. CDR3 nucleotides: TGTGCCATCAGTGAGGGCAGGGGGAGCGGAAACACCATATATTTT.

This clone has just one count. The chain combines TRBV19 with TRBJ1-1; D unclear. Trimming left V 6 bases short and J 0 bases short, with 20 bases between. Per the germline V gene, CDR1 is LNHDA and CDR2 is SQIVND (reference sequence). The CDR3 totals 17 residues. In nucleotides, the CDR3 is TGTGCCAGTAGCCCCCCCGGTGGCGGGATTATGAACACTGAAGCTTTCTTT. This gives the protein CASSPPGGGIMNTEAFF. The full variable domain, in which reference TRBV19 and TRBJ1-1 provide the parts outside the CDR3, is DGGITQSPKYLFRKEGQNVTLSCEQNLNHDAMYWYRQDPGQGLRLIYYSQIVNDFQKGDIAEGYSVSREKKESFPLTVTSAQKNPTAFYLCASSPPGGGIMNTEAFFGQGTRLTVV.

Only one count was recorded for this clone. V is TRBV30 and J is TRBJ1-2; TRBD1 is a possible D gene (6 bases). Germline V CDR1 and CDR2: GTSNPN, SVGIG (reference sequence). This CDR3 contains 13 residues. V was shortened by 5 bases and J by 5 bases, with 15 bases between the two germline ends. The CDR3 spells CAWGKQGEYGYTF. CDR3 DNA: TGTGCCTGGGGAAAACAGGGAGAGTATGGCTACACCTTC.

The CDR3: CAWSLGGANVLTF. CDR3 nucleotides: TGTGCCTGGAGCCTAGGTGGGGCCAACGTCCTGACTTTC. J is TRBJ2-6 and V is TRBV30, with D uncertain. Per the germline V gene, CDR1 is GTSNPN and CDR2 is SVGIG (reference sequence). This CDR3 is 13 amino acids long. V was pared by 3 bases and J by 3 bases, with 6 bases between.

This clone was seen once. This chain connects TRBV10-3 to TRBJ2-3, with TRBD2 matching over 8 bases. Germline V CDR1 and CDR2: ENHRY, SYGVKD. V gave up 8 bases and J gave up 4 bases; unmatched junction bases: 5. The CDR3 is made up of 13 amino acids. CDR3 nucleotide sequence: TGTGCCATCGCAATGACTAGCGCAGATACGCAGTATTTT. Protein sequence: CAIAMTSADTQYF.